The T cell receptor (beta chain) described here comes from a study of T cell responses to AZD1222 COVID-19 vaccine. TCRdb keeps only in-frame clones here, not all; method: immunoSEQ multiplex PCR. The data hold 85,000 to 120,000 clones, with roughly 88% observed a single time. A remark on this clone: Antigen: not known.

Germline V gene sequence: CDR1 MNHEY, CDR2 SMNVEV (reference sequence). The V end was cut by 6 bases, the J end by 5 bases, with 10 bases between. This CDR3 has 12 residues. Study observations and caveats: Distributed over spike, vaccine-associated CD4 TCRs predominated at 160-218 and 743-854. In the spike-specific TCR repertoire, nearly half reportedly target unmutated variant regions. Breadth and depth of Spike-specific TCRs rose after two AZD1222 doses. Only a handful of AZD1222 recipients, roughly 6 in all, had baseline seropositivity.

This TCR derives from an adult who received the AZD1222 COVID-19 vaccine. The J gene is TRBJ2-5, the V gene TRBV27, with a possible D match to TRBD2 (5 bases). This specimen was peripheral blood, taken 28 days after the second AZD1222 dose. The CDR3 region is CASRGRGETQYF. The CDR3 bases are TGTGCCAGCAGGGGCCGAGGGGAGACCCAGTACTTC.